This paragraph covers one T cell receptor beta chain sequence. Its ends do not fully match the called genes, so a read error is possible. Germline CDR1 SGHAT, CDR2 FQDESV (reference sequence). The CDR3 contains 12 residues. The use of a sample-barcoded 5' primer and a J-beta primer mix characterized a second PCR of about 7 to 12 cycles. Each cDNA molecule was tagged by a template-switch adaptor that had 12 random nucleotides. TCRdb re-called the 5' RACE reads with MiXCR, one entry per CDR3 protein. The sample yields approximately 580,000 distinct CDR3 sequences, 24% seen once. This specimen belongs to a study of blood T cells in healthy people across ages. These records were also assigned to another study, of T cells of mothers and their children.

The sequenced material came from blood. This chain connects TRBV11-1 to TRBJ2-1; D might be TRBD2 (6 bases). This clonotype originated in a boy aged 5-17 years in good health. CDR3 in DNA: TGTGCCAGCAGCTTGCGGGAAAATGAGCAGTCCTTC. Its protein product is CASSLRENEQSF.